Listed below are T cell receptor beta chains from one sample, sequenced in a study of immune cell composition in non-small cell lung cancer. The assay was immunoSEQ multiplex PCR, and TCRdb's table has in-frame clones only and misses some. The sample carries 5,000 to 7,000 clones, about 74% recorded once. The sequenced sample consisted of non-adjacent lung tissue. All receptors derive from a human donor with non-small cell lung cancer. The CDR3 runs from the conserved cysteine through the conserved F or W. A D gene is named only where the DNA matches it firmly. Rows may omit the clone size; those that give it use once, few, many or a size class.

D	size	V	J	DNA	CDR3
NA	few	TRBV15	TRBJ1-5	TGTGCCACCAGCATATTCAGGGCAAGGCATAGCAATCAGCCCCAGCATTTT	CATSIFRARHSNQPQHF
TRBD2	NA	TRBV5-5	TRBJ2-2	TGTGCCAGCAGCTGGGTGACTAGCGTGAACACCGGGGAGCTGTTTTTT	CASSWVTSVNTGELFF
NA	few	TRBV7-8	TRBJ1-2	TGTGCCTCGAGGGCAGGGGCCTGGAGAGGCTATGGCTACACCTTC	CASRAGAWRGYGYTF
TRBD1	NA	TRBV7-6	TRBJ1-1	TGTGCCAGCAGCCTTCAAGCCGGGACAGTGAACACTGAAGCTTTCTTT	CASSLQAGTVNTEAFF
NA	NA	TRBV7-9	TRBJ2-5	TGTGCCAGGGAAAAACAGGGACGAGGGCCCCAAGAGACCCAGTACTTC	CAREKQGRGPQETQYF
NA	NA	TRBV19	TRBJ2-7	TGTGCCAGTAAAACAGGGCGATTTCCCTACGAGCAGTACTTC	CASKTGRFPYEQYF
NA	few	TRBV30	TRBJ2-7	TGTGCCTGGAGTGTAGGGGGTGGTCAATACGAGCAGTACTTC	CAWSVGGGQYEQYF
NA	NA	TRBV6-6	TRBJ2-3	TGTGCCAGCAGTTCACGGGACAAGGGGACAGATACGCAGTATTTT	CASSSRDKGTDTQYF
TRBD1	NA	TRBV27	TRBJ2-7	TGTGCCAGCAGCTTACGACAGGGGGCCACCTACGAGCAGTACTTC	CASSLRQGATYEQYF
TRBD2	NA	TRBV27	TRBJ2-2	TGTGCCAGCAGGCGGGAGTTAAAAGTCGGGGAGCTGTTTTTT	CASRRELKVGELFF
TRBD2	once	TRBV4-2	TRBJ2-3	TGTGCCAGCAGCCAAGAAGCAGGCGGGGGGGCCCCAGATACGCAGTATTTT	CASSQEAGGGAPDTQYF
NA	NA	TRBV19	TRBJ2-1	TGTGCCAGTAGCGCGGAGGGGACCATTCCCAATGAGCAGTTCTTC	CASSAEGTIPNEQFF
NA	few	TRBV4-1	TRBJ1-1	TGCGCCAGCAGCCAACTGTTTGTCAGGGCGAACACTGAAGCTTTCTTT	CASSQLFVRANTEAFF
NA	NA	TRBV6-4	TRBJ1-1	TGTGCCAGCAGCGCGACATTATTCACTGAAGCTTTCTTT	CASSATLFTEAFF
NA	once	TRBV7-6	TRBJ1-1	TGTGCCAGCAGCTTACAGGGACTCACCCGGAACACTGAAGCTTTCTTT	CASSLQGLTRNTEAFF
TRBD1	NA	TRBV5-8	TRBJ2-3	TGTGCCAGCATACCCGGAGTGGGGACAGGATCAGATACGCAGTATTTT	CASIPGVGTGSDTQYF
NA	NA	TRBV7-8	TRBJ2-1	TGTGCCAGCAGCTTAGGATCTTCAGGAGGGGTAAGAAACAATGAGCAGTTCTTC	CASSLGSSGGVRNNEQFF
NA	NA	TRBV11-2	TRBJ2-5	TGTGCCAGCAGCTTAGTCGTGGAGACCCAGTACTTC	CASSLVVETQYF
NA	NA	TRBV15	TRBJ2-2	TGTGCCACCAGTAAGGGATCCGGGGGGCCGTCCGGGGAGCTGTTTTTT	CATSKGSGGPSGELFF
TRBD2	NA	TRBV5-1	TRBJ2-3	TGCGCCAGCGGATGGTCTAGCGGGAGGTCGACAGATACGCAGTATTTT	CASGWSSGRSTDTQYF
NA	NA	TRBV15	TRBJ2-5	TGTGCCACCAGCAGAGAAGAGCGGGAAGAGACCCAGTACTTC	CATSREEREETQYF
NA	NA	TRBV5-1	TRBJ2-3	TGCGCCAGCGTCCGGGACATAGTTCCAGATACGCAGTATTTT	CASVRDIVPDTQYF
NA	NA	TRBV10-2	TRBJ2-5	TGCGAGGAGGAGGGACTCCAAGAGACCCAGTACTTC	CEEEGLQETQYF
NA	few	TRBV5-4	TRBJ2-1	TGTGCCAGCAGCTTGGACTACAACAATGAGCAGTTCTTC	CASSLDYNNEQFF
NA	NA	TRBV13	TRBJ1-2	TGTGCCAGCAGGAAATGGGGGAGGGCGGTCGGCTACACCTTC	CASRKWGRAVGYTF
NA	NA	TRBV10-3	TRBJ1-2	TGTGCCATCAGTGAGTCGGCGGAGAAGATGAACTATGGCTACACCTTC	CAISESAEKMNYGYTF
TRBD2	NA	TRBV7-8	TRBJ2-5	TGTGCCAGCAGCTTAGAACTAGCGGGAGGGGGAGCCCAGTACTTC	CASSLELAGGGAQYF
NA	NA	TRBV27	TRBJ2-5	TGTGCCAGCAGCGAAGGCCCCTCGGGAGAGACCCAGTACTTC	CASSEGPSGETQYF
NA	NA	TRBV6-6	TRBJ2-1	TGTGCCAGCAGACAAAACCAGGGATCTGAGCAGTTCTTC	CASRQNQGSEQFF
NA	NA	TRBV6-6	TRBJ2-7	TGTGCCAGCAGTTACCCCCACAGGAGAGACTACGAGCAGTACTTC	CASSYPHRRDYEQYF
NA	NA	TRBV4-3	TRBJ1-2	TGCGCCAGCAGCCAAGAACCCCGGGGGGGGGCTAACTATGGCTACACCTTC	CASSQEPRGGANYGYTF
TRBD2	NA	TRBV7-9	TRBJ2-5	TGTGCCAGCAGCCTCACTAGCGGGGGGGCAGAGACCCAGTACTTC	CASSLTSGGAETQYF
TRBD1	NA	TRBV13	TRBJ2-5	TGTGCCAGCAGCGCTTTCCGGGACAGGGGGCGCGGGTTAGGAAAGACCCAGTACTTC	CASSAFRDRGRGLGKTQYF
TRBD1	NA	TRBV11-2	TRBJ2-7	TGTGCCAGCAGCCATTTTGGGACAGGGGGCATAGCGGGGCACGAGCAGTACTTC	CASSHFGTGGIAGHEQYF
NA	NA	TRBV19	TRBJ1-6	TGTGCCAGTAGTGGTCAGGATTCACCCCTCCACTTT	CASSGQDSPLHF
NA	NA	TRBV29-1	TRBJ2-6	TGCAGCGTTGATGACCAGAGGTCGGCCAACGTCCTGACTTTC	CSVDDQRSANVLTF
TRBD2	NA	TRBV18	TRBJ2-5	TGTGCCAGCTCACCACGAAGCGGGGGCAGCCAAGAGACCCAGTACTTC	CASSPRSGGSQETQYF
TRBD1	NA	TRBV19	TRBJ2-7	TGTGCCAGTAGTATTACCGGGACAGGGGGCAACGAGCAGTACTTC	CASSITGTGGNEQYF
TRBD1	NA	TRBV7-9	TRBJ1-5	TGTGCCAGCAGCTTGGGACAGGATATTCAGCCCCAGCATTTT	CASSLGQDIQPQHF
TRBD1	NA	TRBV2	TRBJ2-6	TGTGCCAGCAGTGGGTTGACAGGGCCGAGCTCTGGGGCCAACGTCCTGACTTTC	CASSGLTGPSSGANVLTF
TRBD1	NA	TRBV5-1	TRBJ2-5	TGCGCCAGCAGCCCCGGGGACAGGGATGGGACCCAGTACTTC	CASSPGDRDGTQYF
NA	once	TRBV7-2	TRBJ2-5	TGTGCCAGCAGCTTAGTGGGAGGGGGGGGGACCCAGTACTTC	CASSLVGGGGTQYF
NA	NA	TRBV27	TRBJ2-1	TGTGCCAGCAGTTTCGATCGGGGGAGGTACAATGAGCAGTTCTTC	CASSFDRGRYNEQFF
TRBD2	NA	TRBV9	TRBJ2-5	TGTGCCAGCAGCGTAGGTTTAGCGGGAGGACCGTATGTGTCCCAGTACTTC	CASSVGLAGGPYVSQYF
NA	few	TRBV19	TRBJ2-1	TGTGCCAGTAGTGTACAGATCTACAATGAGCAGTTCTTC	CASSVQIYNEQFF
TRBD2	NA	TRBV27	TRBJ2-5	TGTGCCAGCAGACTTCCGGGACTAGCGGGAGGGTCCCAAGAGACCCAGTACTTC	CASRLPGLAGGSQETQYF
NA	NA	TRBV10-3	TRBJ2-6	TGTGCCATCGCCAGGGAATCTGGGGCCAACGTCCTGACTTTC	CAIARESGANVLTF
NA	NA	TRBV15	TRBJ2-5	TGTGCCACCAGCTCGTTCCCGCGGGGTAGCAGTCAAGAGACCCAGTACTTC	CATSSFPRGSSQETQYF
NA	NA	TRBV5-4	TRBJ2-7	TGTGCCAGCAGCTTGCTAGCCATCCCTTCCGAGCAGTACTTC	CASSLLAIPSEQYF